A single sample gave rise to the 29 T cell receptor beta chains below, sequenced in a study of T cell repertoires in cytomegalovirus infection (dated by TCRdb to between 2017 and 2020). Their antigens are not known. Sequencing used an Illumina HiSeq 1500. TCRdb reanalyzed the raw reads on its own, using fastp at Q25 for trimming and MiXCR for clone calling, and kept in-frame beta chains. Each CDR3 protein gets just one entry, which takes the most common genes and DNA from the rows behind it. The sample yields approximately 1,000,000 distinct CDR3 sequences; around 29% were counted once. More than 12% of the sample rests with the top ten. Reading the label with the study, this specimen's treatment or condition is: in vitro stimulation with specific CMV peptide epitopes to enrich CMV-specific T cells. This material consisted of cultured CD8+ T cells from PBMCs, taken from culture after CMV antigen stimulation. Receptor source: a human donor in good health (CMV status not recorded). Some clones in this sample may be carry-over from other donors' samples.

This chain uses TRBV9 with TRBJ2-1; the D is unclear. The CDR3 is 11 amino acids. Trimming shortened V by 3 bases and J by 9 bases, and 7 bases separated the two germline ends. Germline CDR1 reads SGDLS; CDR2 reads YYNGEE. The chain's CDR3 is CASSEGVEQFF. For the CDR3, the DNA is TGTGCCAGCAGCGAGGGTGTTGAGCAGTTCTTC.

This clonotype came up a few times. The chain employs TRBV7-9 and TRBJ2-5; TRBD2 matches at 10 bases. The CDR3 is 16 amino acids. V gave up 4 bases and J gave up 2 bases; unmatched junction bases: 7. The germline V gene has CDR1 SEHNR and CDR2 FQNEAQ (reference sequence). For the CDR3, the DNA is TGTGCCAGCAGCTCCCGTACAGCGGGGGGGCAAGAGACCCAGTACTTC. It specifies CASSSRTAGGQETQYF.

V gene TRBV6-2 or TRBV6-3 combines with J gene TRBJ1-5, with 7 bases aligning to TRBD1. The V segment lost 4 bases and the J segment 5 bases; nucleotides outside the gene matches: 5. The CDR3 contains 14 residues. Germline CDR1 MNHEY, CDR2 SVGEGT. The CDR3 loop is CASSLDRHHQPQHF. The CDR3 nucleotides read TGTGCCAGCAGTTTGGACAGGCACCATCAGCCCCAGCATTTT.

This clonotype has more than one count but fewer than ten. The chain combines TRBV4-2 with TRBJ1-1; D might be TRBD1 (6 bases). V dropped 0 bases and J dropped 1 base, with 6 bases sitting between them. The CDR3 contains 14 residues. Germline CDR1 and CDR2: LGHNA and YNFKEQ. CDR3: CASSQEGQNTEAFF. CDR3 DNA sequence: TGTGCCAGCAGCCAAGAGGGACAGAACACTGAAGCTTTCTTT.

This clonotype was found a few times. The chain recombines TRBV7-9 with TRBJ2-1, with 7 positions matching TRBD2. J gave up 6 bases and V 1 base, and 6 bases lay outside the gene matches. Looked up from germline, CDR1 is SEHNR and CDR2 is FQNEAQ (reference sequence). The CDR3 is 15 amino acids. CDR3: CASSLDRSGGNEQFF. Written as DNA, the CDR3 is TGTGCCAGCAGCTTAGACAGGTCGGGAGGCAATGAGCAGTTCTTC.

The V call is TRBV15, the J call TRBJ2-7; 8 bases line up with TRBD1. The ends lost 6 bases at V and 2 bases at J; junction bases unmatched: 12. The CDR3 spans 16 residues. Germline-derived CDR1 and CDR2 are LNHNV and YYDKDF (reference sequence). CDR3 nucleotides: TGTGCCACCAGTGTTAAAGCAGGGGGCGCACCCTACGAGCAGTACGTC. This gives the protein CATSVKAGGAPYEQYV.

This clonotype was counted between two and nine times. The chain joins TRBV19 to TRBJ1-1; D not certain. The CDR3 contains 15 residues. V lost 7 bases to trimming and J lost 3 bases, with 18 bases between them. Germline CDR1 reads LNHDA; CDR2 reads SQIVND (reference sequence). The CDR3 DNA follows: TGTGCCAGTAAGTCCTCGAATCCTATAGACACTGAAGCTTTCTTT. Translating gives CASKSSNPIDTEAFF.

The chain employs TRBV4-1 and TRBJ1-2, with D maybe TRBD1 (5 bases). Trimming took off 7 bases at V and 0 bases at J, with 15 bases between the two ends. The length of the CDR3 is 15 residues. Germline loops: CDR1 MGHRA, CDR2 YSYEKL. CDR3 sequence: CASMPRAQANYGYTF. The CDR3 nucleotides are TGCGCCAGCATGCCAAGGGCACAGGCTAACTATGGCTACACCTTC.

This chain connects TRBV15 to TRBJ2-1; D is ambiguous. Germline CDR1 LNHNV, CDR2 YYDKDF (reference sequence). V was clipped by 8 bases and J by 6 bases, with 8 bases between them. This CDR3 region has 11 residues. The CDR3 region has the DNA TGTGCCACCGCCGGAAGCAATGAGCAGTTCTTC. It encodes CATAGSNEQFF.

This clonotype was counted a few times. The CDR3 is CASSYSPLARFNNEQFF. CDR3 DNA sequence: TGTGCCAGCAGTTACTCACCCTTGGCCCGTTTTAACAATGAGCAGTTCTTC. V and J are TRBV6-2 or TRBV6-3 and TRBJ2-1; D not certain. The CDR3 contains 17 residues. CDR1 is MNHEY, CDR2 SVGEGT, per germline. V lost 0 bases and J lost 5, with 17 bases in between.

This clonotype was seen many times. This CDR3 reads CASSLPTQNTEAFF. The DNA for the CDR3 is TGTGCCAGCAGCTTGCCTACACAGAACACTGAAGCTTTCTTT. This chain links TRBV7-2 with TRBJ1-1; D is unclear. This CDR3 comprises 14 residues. The germline gives CDR1 SGHTA, CDR2 FQGNSA. Trimming shortened V by 3 bases and J by 1 base, and 9 bases separated the two germline ends.

V is TRBV5-1 and J is TRBJ2-1; TRBD2 aligns across 13 bases. The CDR3 covers 16 residues. The trim removed 0 bases at V and 7 bases at J, leaving 4 bases unmatched. Germline CDR1 SGHRS, CDR2 YFSETQ. The CDR3, as DNA: TGCGCCAGCAGCTTGGGACTAGCGGGGGGAGGGAATGAGCAGTTCTTC. Its protein is CASSLGLAGGGNEQFF.

This chain uses TRBV12-3 or TRBV12-4 with TRBJ2-2, with 7 bases lining up with TRBD2. The ends lost 3 bases at V and 0 bases at J; junction bases unmatched: 7. There are 17 residues in the CDR3. The CDR3 nucleotides are TGTGCCAGCAGTTTCGACTTTGGGGGGGCGAACACCGGGGAGCTGTTTTTT. Its translation: CASSFDFGGANTGELFF.

This clonotype has a count of ten or more. This chain uses TRBV27 with TRBJ1-6; TRBD1 agrees at 9 bases. After removal of 3 bases from V and 8 bases from J, the junction contained 2 bases not matched to a gene. The CDR3 consists of 14 residues. Germline CDR1 and CDR2: MNHEY and SMNVEV (reference sequence). The CDR3, as DNA: TGTGCCAGCAGTTTCACAGGGGGCTATTCACCCCTCCACTTT. Translated: CASSFTGGYSPLHF.

The table lists this clonotype with a few counts. The J gene is TRBJ2-1, the V gene TRBV7-3; D is possibly TRBD1 (5 bases). Looked up from germline, CDR1 is SGHTA and CDR2 is FQGTGA. The CDR3 loop spans 16 amino acids. The V end was cut by 1 base, the J end by 6 bases, with 16 bases between. The CDR3 DNA is TGTGCCAGCAGCTTAATTAGGCAGGGTCGCCCCAATGAGCAGTTCTTC. This gives the protein CASSLIRQGRPNEQFF.

This clonotype was counted a few times. The V call is TRBV12-3 or TRBV12-4, the J call TRBJ1-4; the match to TRBD1 covers 12 bases. The V gene end was trimmed by 3 bases and the J gene end by 6 bases; junction bases not matched to a gene: 11. This CDR3 is 18 amino acids long. The CDR3 spells CASSFLTGTGGQDEKLFF. Here the CDR3 DNA reads TGTGCCAGCAGTTTCCTGACCGGGACAGGGGGCCAAGATGAAAAACTGTTTTTT.

This clonotype was recorded at least ten times. The chain is built from TRBV28 and TRBJ2-1; 10 bases map to TRBD1. The V segment lost 4 bases and the J segment 4 bases; nucleotides outside the gene matches: 10. The V gene's germline CDR1 is MDHEN and CDR2 SYDVKM. This CDR3 spans 17 amino acids. CDR3 amino acids: CASSSLRQGALYNEQFF. The CDR3 DNA reads as TGTGCCAGCAGTTCCCTCAGACAGGGGGCGCTTTACAATGAGCAGTTCTTC.

This clonotype was detected a few times. The genes are TRBV12-3 or TRBV12-4 and TRBJ2-1; 9 nucleotides align to TRBD1. The CDR3 contains 20 residues. V lost 5 bases and J lost 8; bases outside the gene matches: 25. CDR3 region: CASSPTLDAGQGGVAYEQFF. The CDR3 DNA follows: TGTGCCAGCAGTCCCACACTCGACGCGGGACAGGGAGGGGTGGCATATGAGCAGTTCTTC.

This clonotype was seen a few times. The chain has TRBV2 and TRBJ1-2; D unclear. The CDR3 is 14 residues long. Germline V gene sequence: CDR1 SNHLY, CDR2 FYNNEI. Deletions cut 3 bases from V and 4 bases from J, with 12 bases between. DNA for the CDR3: TGTGCCAGCAGTGATGATGGAGCTTTCTATGGCTACACCTTC. Translating it yields CASSDDGAFYGYTF.

The V and J genes are TRBV29-1 and TRBJ1-2; no reliable D call. The CDR3 is 14 amino acids. The V and J ends lost 5 bases and 4 bases respectively, with 17 bases between them. The germline gives CDR1 SQVTM, CDR2 ANQGSEA. The CDR3: CSVIRAPALYGYTF. CDR3 DNA sequence: TGCAGCGTTATCCGGGCTCCGGCCCTCTATGGCTACACCTTC.

This clonotype was seen a few times. The rearrangement joins TRBV12-3 or TRBV12-4 to TRBJ2-5; the D gene is possibly TRBD2 (6 bases). The germline V and J ends were trimmed by 5 bases and 6 bases, with 13 bases remaining between them. The CDR3 sequence is 13 residues long. CDR3 region: CASSVEGPQTQYF. Here the CDR3 DNA reads TGTGCCAGCAGTGTGGAGGGTCCGCAGACCCAGTACTTC.

Only a few counts were recorded for this clonotype. The rearrangement uses TRBV2 and TRBJ2-1, with TRBD2 identical over 8 bases. The trim removed 3 bases at V and 4 bases at J, leaving 14 bases unmatched. This CDR3 is built from 18 residues. Per the germline V gene, CDR1 is SNHLY and CDR2 is FYNNEI. The CDR3 spells CASSDYPGVVAGYNEQFF. In DNA, the CDR3 is TGTGCCAGCAGTGACTACCCCGGGGTAGTAGCGGGATACAATGAGCAGTTCTTC.

This clonotype was picked up many times. The gene calls are TRBV28 and TRBJ2-2, with D perhaps being TRBD1 or TRBD2 (5 bases each). The germline V and J ends were trimmed by 4 bases and 0 bases, with 24 bases remaining between them. The germline CDR1 and CDR2 sequences are MDHEN and SYDVKM. The length of the CDR3 is 20 residues. The DNA of the CDR3 is TGTGCCAGCAGTTGGACCCCCTCAACAACCGGGACCACGAACACCGGGGAGCTGTTTTTT. Residues: CASSWTPSTTGTTNTGELFF.

This clonotype was recorded at least ten times. The genes are TRBV7-2 and TRBJ1-2, with unresolved D. The CDR3 is 15 residues long. Trimming took off 1 base at V and 4 bases at J, with 13 bases between the two ends. Germline-derived CDR1 and CDR2 are SGHTA and FQGNSA. Here the CDR3 reads CASSLGRTLFYGYTF. The DNA for the CDR3 is TGTGCCAGCAGCTTAGGTCGGACCCTTTTCTATGGCTACACCTTC.

This clonotype has at least ten counts. This chain connects TRBV7-9 to TRBJ2-7, with TRBD1 matching over 8 bases. The ends lost 5 bases at V and 4 bases at J; junction bases unmatched: 4. This CDR3 comprises 13 residues. CDR1 SEHNR and CDR2 FQNEAQ come from the germline V gene (reference sequence). As DNA, the CDR3 is TGTGCCAGCAGCCCCCGGACAGGGTACGAGCAGTACGTC. Amino acids: CASSPRTGYEQYV.

This clonotype turned up a few times. This chain uses TRBV2 with TRBJ1-2, with D possibly being TRBD1 (6 bases). This CDR3 has 16 residues. The germline CDR1 and CDR2 sequences are SNHLY and FYNNEI. V lost 6 bases to trimming and J lost 4 bases, with 21 bases between them. CDR3: CASSPRRGAGPYGYTF. The CDR3, as DNA: TGTGCCAGCAGCCCCCGCAGGGGAGCGGGTCCCTATGGCTACACCTTC.

In this sample, this clonotype turned up a few times. This chain links TRBV29-1 with TRBJ2-7; D might be TRBD1 or TRBD2, each matching 6 bases. The CDR3 loop spans 16 amino acids. The V end lost 1 base, the J end lost 2 bases, and 18 bases lay between the germline ends. In germline, CDR1 is SQVTM, CDR2 ANQGSEA. CDR3 coding DNA: TGCAGCGTTGAAGGTAGGGCACAGGGAGGAACCTACGAGCAGTACTTC. Its translation: CSVEGRAQGGTYEQYF.

This clonotype was counted many times. The chain recombines TRBV7-6 with TRBJ2-2; unclear D gene. The CDR3 is 15 residues long. The V gene lost 3 bases and the J gene lost 6 bases, with 14 bases spanning the gap. Germline lookup yields CDR1 SGHVS and CDR2 FNYEAQ. The CDR3, as DNA: TGTGCCAGCAGCTTGTCGTCGCCTCCGTCCGGGGAGCTGTTTTTT. This gives the protein CASSLSSPPSGELFF.

This chain uses TRBV20-1 with TRBJ1-5, with 9 bases that match TRBD1. Trimming cost V 0 bases and J 5 bases; bases outside gene matches: 8. The CDR3 spans 16 residues. The germline V gene has CDR1 DFQATT and CDR2 SNEGSKA (reference sequence). The CDR3 spells CSARDLGDRGDQPQHF. CDR3 bases: TGCAGTGCTAGAGATTTGGGCGACAGGGGGGATCAGCCCCAGCATTTT.